This record looks at one T cell receptor beta chain sequence and its context. The sample comes from a study of cytomegalovirus exposure and HLA in healthy donors. Germline CDR1 and CDR2: MNHEY and SVGAGI. V lost 2 bases and J 6 bases, leaving 13 bases between the germline ends. The length of the CDR3 is 14 residues. The PCR used 60 Vbeta and 13 Jbeta primers. Only in-frame clones appear in the TCRdb table, and some are missing; sequencing was by immunoSEQ multiplex PCR. The profile shows about 160,000 clones, 80% to 90% of them singletons. This sequence joins TRBV6-5 and TRBJ1-2, with D perhaps TRBD1 (6 bases). The sequencing sample was made of PBMCs. The TCR sequence derives from a man between 18 and 35 years old in good health and CMV-seropositive. CDR3 sequence reads: CASSYTQGFDGYTF. In DNA, the CDR3 is TGTGCCAGCAGTTACACACAGGGCTTCGATGGCTACACCTTC.